This T cell receptor beta chain emerged from a study of technical replicates of blood from several donors. Here immunoSEQ multiplex PCR was the method, and the copy in TCRdb shows in-frame clones only, minus some. This table holds around 79,000 clones, roughly 94% found once. The CDR3 runs 13 residues. Trimming took off 11 bases at V and 5 bases at J, with 16 bases between the two ends. From germline, CDR1 is SGHTA and CDR2 FQGTGA. This sequence originates from a human donor in good health. Sequenced input: T cells isolated from PBMCs. The chain links TRBV7-3 to TRBJ1-5; D may be TRBD1 (6 bases). CDR3 sequence: CAGTGTHYQPQHF. For the CDR3, the DNA is TGTGCCGGAACCGGGACACATTATCAGCCCCAGCATTTT.